These T cell receptor beta chains were read from a single sample in a study of blood T cells in healthy people across ages. TCRdb itself ran the 5' RACE reads through MiXCR, one entry per CDR3 protein. In the table there are over 600,000 distinct CDR3 sequences, around 41% of which are singletons. Sequenced material: blood. These receptors all come from an older man in good health. Each CDR3 is given with its conserved first and last residue. D genes are given only for firm matches. A row's size may be missing; if present it is once, few, many or a size class.

TRBV20-1,.,TRBJ1-3,.,TGCAGTGCACCTGACAGGAGCTCTGGAAACACCATATATTTT,CSAPDRSSGNTIYF
TRBV5-1,.,TRBJ1-4,few,TGCGCCAGCAGCTTGTCGGCAGGCGATAATGAAAAACTGTTTTTT,CASSLSAGDNEKLFF
TRBV7-2,.,TRBJ1-5,.,TGTGCCAGCAGCCAAAGGGACATTAATCAGCCCCAGCATTTT,CASSQRDINQPQHF
TRBV20-1,TRBD1,TRBJ1-6,few,TGCAGTGCTAGAAGGGACAGGGTAAATAATTCACCCCTCCACTTT,CSARRDRVNNSPLHF
TRBV20-1,.,TRBJ2-6,few,TGCAGTGCTAGAGGTCTGGGGCCCGGGGCCAACGTCCTGACTTTC,CSARGLGPGANVLTF
TRBV7-2,.,TRBJ1-2,many,TGTGCCAGCAGCTTAGTTGGCAGGGGAGACTATGGCTACACCTTC,CASSLVGRGDYGYTF
TRBV30,TRBD1,TRBJ2-7,few,TGTGCCTGGAGGGGACAGGGGGCAGCATACGAGCAGTACTTC,CAWRGQGAAYEQYF
TRBV7-2,.,TRBJ2-5,few,TGTGCCAGCAGCTTAGGGACAATATCGCAAGAGACCCAGTACTTC,CASSLGTISQETQYF
TRBV5-6,.,TRBJ1-5,.,TGTGCCAGCAGCCAAAGTGTTGGACGGAGCAATCAGCCCCAGCATTTT,CASSQSVGRSNQPQHF
TRBV7-9,TRBD1,TRBJ2-4,.,TGTGCCAGCAGCCCCCGGACAGGGTTGGACAATGAGCAGTACTTC,CASSPRTGLDNEQYF
TRBV6-2/TRBV6-3,.,TRBJ1-6,.,TGTGCCAGCAGTTCTGCGGACTATAATTCACCCCTCCACTTT,CASSSADYNSPLHF
TRBV15,TRBD1,TRBJ2-4,few,TGTGCCATCAGCAGCCGTACAGGGGGCCTCACCAAAAACATTCAGTACTTC,CAISSRTGGLTKNIQYF
TRBV15,TRBD1,TRBJ2-1,.,TGTGCCACCGCCGGGACAGGGTCCTACAATGAGCAGTTCTTC,CATAGTGSYNEQFF
TRBV6-5,.,TRBJ2-7,.,TGTGCCAGCGGGGGGAGGGGGCCGCAGCAGTACTTC,CASGGRGPQQYF
TRBV6-1,.,TRBJ1-1,.,TGTGCCAGCAGTGACCGTTACATGAACACTGAAGCTTTCTTT,CASSDRYMNTEAFF
TRBV15,.,TRBJ2-3,many,TGTGCCACCAGTAATGGAGGCGGAAACACAGATACGCAGTATTTT,CATSNGGGNTDTQYF
TRBV9,.,TRBJ2-7,.,TGTGCCAGCAGCGTAGAAGTAGGGCACCGGTTTCACGAGCAGTACTTC,CASSVEVGHRFHEQYF
TRBV14,.,TRBJ2-7,.,TGTGCCAGCAGCCAAGTGAAGGGACGGGGAGTCAGGTACGAGCAGTACTTC,CASSQVKGRGVRYEQYF
TRBV6-2/TRBV6-3,.,TRBJ2-3,.,TGTGCCAGCAATACCGGGACTCAAGGAGGGATAACGCAGTATTTT,CASNTGTQGGITQYF
TRBV3-1,.,TRBJ1-2,.,TGTGCCAGCAGCCTCCGGTCGAGTGCCAGCTTCTATGGCTACACCTTC,CASSLRSSASFYGYTF
TRBV4-2,.,TRBJ1-1,few,TGTGCCACCCGACCGGGGACTAATTTGGCTGAAGCTTTCTTT,CATRPGTNLAEAFF
TRBV6-2/TRBV6-3,.,TRBJ1-5,.,TGTGCCAGTGGGACGGTAAATCAGCCCCAGCATTTT,CASGTVNQPQHF
TRBV4-2,TRBD1,TRBJ1-2,few,TGTGCCAGCAGCCGAGGCTCCGGCCAAGGGGGCAATGGCTACACCTTC,CASSRGSGQGGNGYTF
TRBV20-1,.,TRBJ1-1,.,TGCAGTGTCCTACTCGTCACTGAAGCTTTCTTT,CSVLLVTEAFF
TRBV20-1,TRBD1,TRBJ1-4,.,TGCAGTGCCCAGGGACAGGGTCTGAAGGAACTGTTTTTT,CSAQGQGLKELFF
TRBV13,.,TRBJ1-1,.,TGTGCCAGCAGCCACCGGAGCGCTGCTACGGCTTTCTTT,CASSHRSAATAFF
TRBV20-1,.,TRBJ2-7,.,TGCAGTGCTAGAGATCCCCTTAAAGGTGACGAGCAGTACTTC,CSARDPLKGDEQYF
TRBV9,TRBD2,TRBJ2-5,.,TGTGCCAGCAGCGCGGGACTAGCGGGGGGAACGCCAATCCAAGAGACCCAGTACTTC,CASSAGLAGGTPIQETQYF
TRBV5-1,TRBD1,TRBJ2-6,.,TGCGCCAGCAGCCCAAACAGGGGGCTTGGGGCCAACGTCCTGACTTTC,CASSPNRGLGANVLTF
TRBV7-8,.,TRBJ2-7,few,TGTGCCAGCAGCGTAGCTGCGGGATACGAGCAGTACTTC,CASSVAAGYEQYF
TRBV7-2,TRBD1,TRBJ2-2,.,TGTGCCAGCAGGGGACAGGGATGGATTTCCGGGGAGCTGTTTTTT,CASRGQGWISGELFF
TRBV5-1,TRBD2,TRBJ2-3,.,TGCGCCAGCAGCTCGCCTGGACTAGCGGGGGGCACAGATACGCAGTATTTT,CASSSPGLAGGTDTQYF
TRBV12-3/TRBV12-4,TRBD2,TRBJ2-3,.,TGTGCCAGCAGTTCTAGCGGGACGAGCACAGATACGCGGTATTTT,CASSSSGTSTDTRYF
TRBV20-1,TRBD1,TRBJ1-5,.,TGCAGTGCTCAAAGGACAGGGGGCTATAGCAATCAGCCCCAGCATTTT,CSAQRTGGYSNQPQHF
TRBV6-5,.,TRBJ2-3,few,TGTGCCAGCGCTGGGGGTAGTGGTGGCACAGATACGCAGTATTTT,CASAGGSGGTDTQYF
TRBV29-1,.,TRBJ1-3,.,TGCAGCGTTGTAACGGGGGGCGGAAACACCATATATTTT,CSVVTGGGNTIYF
TRBV7-9,.,TRBJ1-6,.,TGTGCCAGCAGCCAGACAGTTCTCGGGGCCCTCCACTTT,CASSQTVLGALHF
TRBV4-2,TRBD2,TRBJ2-5,.,TGTGCCAGCAGCCGTGGACTAGCGGAGCGGGGAGAGACCCAGTACTTC,CASSRGLAERGETQYF
TRBV6-5,TRBD2,TRBJ2-2,.,TGTGCCAGCAGTTTAATTAGCGGGAGAGGAAACACCGGGGAGCTGTTTTTT,CASSLISGRGNTGELFF
TRBV6-1,.,TRBJ2-7,.,TGTGCCAGCAGCCGACCGGGGTCCTACTACGAGCAGTACTTC,CASSRPGSYYEQYF
TRBV5-1,TRBD1,TRBJ1-2,.,TGCGCCAGCAGCCCCGGACAGGATGGCTACACCTTC,CASSPGQDGYTF
TRBV6-1,.,TRBJ2-2,.,TGTGCCAGCAGCGCACTGGCCCCGAACACCGGGGAGCTGTTTTTT,CASSALAPNTGELFF
TRBV4-3,TRBD2,TRBJ2-7,.,TGCGCCAGCAGCCAAGTCACCGGGACTAGCGGGATTCTTGTCGGCTACGAGCAGTACTTC,CASSQVTGTSGILVGYEQYF
TRBV20-1,TRBD2,TRBJ2-1,.,TGCAGTGCTAGAGAAGGGGGACTAGCGAGGAATGAGCAGTTCTTC,CSAREGGLARNEQFF
TRBV29-1,.,TRBJ1-2,.,TGCAGCGTCCCACTCGGGGACGGCTATGGCTACACCTTC,CSVPLGDGYGYTF
TRBV6-2/TRBV6-3,TRBD1,TRBJ1-2,.,TGTGCCGGCAGTTATTCGGAGACAGGGAGGTATGGCTACACCTTC,CAGSYSETGRYGYTF
TRBV12-3/TRBV12-4,TRBD1,TRBJ2-7,.,TGTGCCAGCAGTTTCGGACAGGGGAGTTCCTACGAGCAGTACTTC,CASSFGQGSSYEQYF
TRBV24-1,.,TRBJ2-3,.,TGTGCCACCAGTGGGACAGAAAGACCCACAGATACGCAGTATTTT,CATSGTERPTDTQYF
TRBV4-2,.,TRBJ1-1,.,TGTGCCAGCAGCCAAGGAGGTCAGGGGAGCAACACTGAAGCTTTCTTT,CASSQGGQGSNTEAFF
TRBV28,.,TRBJ1-6,.,TGTGCCAGCAGAGCGGACAGCGGACGACATAATCCACCCCCCCACTTT,CASRADSGRHNPPPHF
TRBV29-1,.,TRBJ2-3,many,TGCAGCGTTGAAGTTTCAGATACGCAGTATTTT,CSVEVSDTQYF
TRBV7-8,TRBD1,TRBJ1-2,.,TGTGCCAGCAGCAACACCGGGACAGGGAACTATGGCTACACCTTC,CASSNTGTGNYGYTF
TRBV6-2/TRBV6-3,.,TRBJ2-5,.,TGCGCCAGCAGTCCCGGCCGCGATGGTGAGCAGTACTTC,CASSPGRDGEQYF
TRBV29-1,.,TRBJ2-7,.,TGCAGCGGTGAATCGGCCTACGAGCAGTACTTC,CSGESAYEQYF
TRBV6-5,TRBD1,TRBJ2-7,.,TGTGCCAGCAGCCTCGACAGGGACCGGAGGGAGCAGTACTTC,CASSLDRDRREQYF
TRBV27,TRBD1,TRBJ2-7,many,TGTGCCAGCAGTTTATCATACCCCGGACAGGGGCTTACCTACGAGCAGTACTTC,CASSLSYPGQGLTYEQYF
TRBV11-3,.,TRBJ2-7,few,TGTGCCAGCAGCTTAGGGGACTACGAGCAGTACTTC,CASSLGDYEQYF
TRBV2,TRBD2,TRBJ2-3,few,TGTGCCAGCAGTGTTAGCGGGGGGGACACAGATACGCAGTATTTT,CASSVSGGDTDTQYF
TRBV14,TRBD1,TRBJ2-7,.,TGTGCCAGCAGCCGAGGACGGACAGGGGGCATGGACGAGCAGTACTTC,CASSRGRTGGMDEQYF